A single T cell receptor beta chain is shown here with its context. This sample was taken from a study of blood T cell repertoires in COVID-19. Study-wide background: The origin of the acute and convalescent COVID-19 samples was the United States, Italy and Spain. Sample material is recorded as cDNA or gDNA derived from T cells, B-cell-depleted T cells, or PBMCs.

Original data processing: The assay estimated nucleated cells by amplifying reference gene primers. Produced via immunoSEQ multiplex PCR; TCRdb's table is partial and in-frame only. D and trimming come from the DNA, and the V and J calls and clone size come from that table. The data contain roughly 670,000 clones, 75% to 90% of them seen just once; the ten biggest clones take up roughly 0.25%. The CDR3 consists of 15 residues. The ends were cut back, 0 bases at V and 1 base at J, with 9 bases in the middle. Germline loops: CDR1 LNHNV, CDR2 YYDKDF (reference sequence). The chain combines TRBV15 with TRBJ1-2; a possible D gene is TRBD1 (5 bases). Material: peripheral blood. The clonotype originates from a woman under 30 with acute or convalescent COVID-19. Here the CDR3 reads CATSRDQGFNYGYTF. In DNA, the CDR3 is TGTGCCACCAGCAGAGATCAGGGATTTAACTATGGCTACACCTTC.